Included here is one T cell receptor (beta chain) sequence, with context. Its antigen remains unknown. The data are from a study of CD8 T cells in Susac syndrome. Across the study: When blood was drawn, the patients with Susac syndrome were therapy-naive, on corticosteroids, or on intravenous immunoglobulin alone. Study outcomes and limitations: Clonal expansion was absent from the CD4+ T cell repertoires in Susac syndrome.

TEMRA cells were FACS-enriched, unlike CD8+ and CD4+ T cells, which were negatively isolated. The junction had 12 bases not matched to a gene; V was cut back by 6 bases and J by 8 bases. The germline gives CDR1 LNHDA, CDR2 SQIVND (reference sequence). The CDR3 runs 14 residues. After extraction with the RNeasy kit, roughly 0.45 to 1 ug of the RNA was reverse transcribed using random hexamers. Amplification of the TCR beta CDR3 was carried out by immunoSEQ multiplex PCR, which spanned a total of 54 Vbeta and 13 Jbeta segments. TCRdb passed the immunoSEQ multiplex PCR reads through MiXCR, listing each CDR3 protein once. The data hold a few hundred thousand distinct CDR3 sequences, with approximately 94% observed a single time.

The sequence was collected from a human donor with Susac syndrome. The chain employs TRBV19 and TRBJ1-2; 7 bases match TRBD1. The sample taken for sequencing was CD4+ T cells from PBMCs. The CDR3 loop reads CASSDIQGNEGYTF. The CDR3 nucleotides are TGTGCCAGTAGCGATATACAGGGGAACGAGGGCTACACCTTC.